This TCR beta chain originates from a study of T cells in Graves' hyperthyroidism and ophthalmopathy. Study background: Staff took peripheral blood when the initial diagnosis was made, before any treatment began.

Trimming pared 7 bases from V and 7 bases from J, leaving 15 bases between. This CDR3 has 13 residues. The germline CDR1 and CDR2 sequences are SEHNR and FQNEAQ (reference sequence). The study left out patients who had uncontrolled infection, other autoimmune disease, pregnancy or lactation. There are many counts of this clonotype. TCR beta CDR3 sequences were amplified from RNA transcripts. Primed by the HTBI set, a first-round RT-PCR was run on the TCR CDR3. From the multiplex PCR reads, TCRdb called clonotypes with MiXCR, one entry per CDR3 protein. The sample gives some 320,000 distinct CDR3 sequences, approximately 14% of which show up once; almost 35% is in the top ten.

The sequence was obtained from a woman aged 40 to 50 with Graves' ophthalmopathy. Source material: blood. The chain combines TRBV7-9 with TRBJ2-3; D is unresolved. DNA of the CDR3: TGTGCCAGCATCCCCCCCACCGCGTATACGCAGTATTTT. This gives the protein CASIPPTAYTQYF.